Listed below are T cell receptor beta chains from one sample, sequenced in a study of blood T cell repertoires in COVID-19. Sequenced by immunoSEQ multiplex PCR; TCRdb stores in-frame clones only, minus some. Of approximately 13,000 clones listed, 70% to 80% are singletons. The sequencing sample was made of peripheral blood. The receptors derive from a man aged 60 to 69 with COVID-19, enrolled during active disease. Each CDR3 is given with its conserved first and last residue. The D gene is left open where the match is weak. Only some rows state a clone size, as once, few, many or a class for expanded clones.

V	size	D	J	CDR3	DNA
TRBV2	-	-	TRBJ2-5	CASGQVQETQYF	TGTGCCAGCGGCCAGGTTCAAGAGACCCAGTACTTC
TRBV9	few	TRBD2	TRBJ2-2	CASSSYWTSASTGELFF	TGTGCCAGCAGCTCTTACTGGACTAGCGCGAGCACCGGGGAGCTGTTTTTT
TRBV28	-	-	TRBJ2-7	CASSRPNTLAGEQYF	TGTGCCAGCAGCCGACCCAACACCCTGGCGGGCGAGCAGTACTTC
TRBV18	few	-	TRBJ2-5	CASSPQQGQETQYF	TGTGCCAGCTCACCACAGCAGGGTCAAGAGACCCAGTACTTC
TRBV11-1	few	TRBD1	TRBJ2-5	CASSRDRVKWETQYF	TGTGCCAGCAGCCGGGACAGGGTGAAGTGGGAGACCCAGTACTTC
TRBV3-1/TRBV3-2	-	-	TRBJ1-1	CASRVRANMNTEAFF	TGTGCCAGCAGAGTGCGGGCTAATATGAACACTGAAGCTTTCTTT
TRBV7-2	-	-	TRBJ1-3	CASSSGLSSGNTIYF	TGTGCCAGCAGCTCGGGACTTAGCTCTGGAAACACCATATATTTT
TRBV19	-	-	TRBJ2-2	CASSKREALNTGELFF	TGTGCCAGTAGTAAGAGGGAGGCCTTGAACACCGGGGAGCTGTTTTTT
TRBV3-1/TRBV3-2	few	TRBD1	TRBJ2-1	CASSQGQGVYNEQFF	TGTGCCAGCAGCCAAGGACAGGGGGTGTACAATGAGCAGTTCTTC
TRBV30	-	-	TRBJ2-7	CAWSHPGEGYEQYF	TGTGCCTGGAGCCACCCAGGGGAGGGCTACGAGCAGTACTTC
TRBV4-2	once	TRBD2	TRBJ2-1	CASSLAEGGPRNEQFF	TGTGCCAGCAGCCTCGCTGAGGGAGGGCCAAGGAATGAGCAGTTCTTC
TRBV7-3	-	TRBD2	TRBJ2-1	CASSSAGAGENNEQFF	TGTGCCAGCAGCTCCGCGGGAGCGGGAGAGAACAATGAGCAGTTCTTC
TRBV4-1	few	TRBD1	TRBJ1-1	CASSQTGQGDEAFF	TGCGCCAGCAGCCAGACGGGACAGGGCGATGAAGCTTTCTTT
TRBV13	-	-	TRBJ1-2	CASYSGGARYGYTF	TGTGCCAGCTACTCGGGGGGCGCAAGGTATGGCTACACCTTC
TRBV5-1	-	TRBD2	TRBJ2-3	CASSLAGGGLADTQYF	TGCGCCAGCAGCTTGGCAGGCGGGGGGCTGGCAGATACGCAGTATTTT
TRBV3-1/TRBV3-2	-	TRBD1	TRBJ2-7	CASSLLMTGGYEQYF	TGTGCCAGCAGCCTCCTAATGACAGGGGGCTACGAGCAGTACTTC
TRBV5-6	once	-	TRBJ1-6	CASSFYWGPSSPLHF	TGTGCCAGCAGCTTCTATTGGGGGCCGAGCTCACCCCTCCACTTT
TRBV29-1	few	-	TRBJ1-4	CSAVMDSNEKLFF	TGCAGCGCTGTTATGGACTCTAATGAAAAACTGTTTTTT
TRBV5-6	-	TRBD1	TRBJ1-1	CASSSDRTGTGDTEAFF	TGTGCCAGCAGCTCGGACAGAACCGGGACAGGGGACACTGAAGCTTTCTTT
TRBV13	-	-	TRBJ2-3	CASSHRDTQYF	TGTGCCAGCAGCCACAGGGATACGCAGTATTTT
TRBV7-9	few	-	TRBJ1-1	CASSQVTGYTEAFF	TGTGCCAGCAGCCAAGTCACAGGGTACACTGAAGCTTTCTTT
TRBV2	-	-	TRBJ2-1	CASSYYNEQFF	TGTGCCAGCAGTTATTACAATGAGCAGTTCTTC
TRBV27	medium-sized	-	TRBJ1-1	CASQGLTNTEAFF	TGTGCCAGCCAGGGACTGACAAACACTGAAGCTTTCTTT
TRBV6-5	few	-	TRBJ1-6	CASSSGDRRPLHF	TGTGCCAGCAGTTCCGGAGACCGGCGCCCCCTCCACTTT
TRBV29-1	-	-	TRBJ1-4	CSVGAQANEKLFF	TGCAGCGTTGGGGCTCAGGCTAATGAAAAACTGTTTTTT
TRBV7-2	-	TRBD2	TRBJ2-1	CASSEASGGRNEQFF	TGTGCCAGCAGCGAAGCCAGCGGGGGGAGGAATGAGCAGTTCTTC
TRBV7-9	-	TRBD1	TRBJ2-6	CASTRSGTATSGANVLTF	TGTGCCAGCACTCGATCCGGGACAGCAACCTCTGGGGCCAACGTCCTGACTTTC
TRBV30	-	-	TRBJ1-1	CAWLRTATEAFF	TGTGCCTGGTTAAGGACAGCCACTGAAGCTTTCTTT
TRBV5-6	-	-	TRBJ2-5	CASSLQGQETQYF	TGTGCCAGCAGCTTACAGGGACAAGAGACCCAGTACTTC
TRBV25-1	-	-	TRBJ1-5	CASSEGEGQPQHF	TGTGCCAGCAGTGAAGGGGAGGGTCAGCCCCAGCATTTT
TRBV5-1	-	-	TRBJ1-2	CASSLSGAEYGYTF	TGCGCCAGCAGCTTGAGCGGGGCTGAATATGGCTACACCTTC
TRBV5-4	-	-	TRBJ2-1	CASSQEADPTYNEQFF	TGTGCCAGCAGCCAAGAAGCGGACCCTACCTACAATGAGCAGTTCTTC
TRBV3-1/TRBV3-2	-	TRBD2	TRBJ2-5	CASSQESLAGQGTQYF	TGTGCCAGCAGCCAAGAATCCCTAGCGGGGCAGGGGACCCAGTACTTC
TRBV30	-	TRBD2	TRBJ2-3	CAWSLSSGGTTQYF	TGTGCCTGGAGTCTTTCTAGCGGGGGGACTACGCAGTATTTT
TRBV27	-	-	TRBJ2-4	CASSLRGNLLAKNIQYF	TGTGCCAGCAGTCTAAGGGGGAACCTACTAGCCAAAAACATTCAGTACTTC
TRBV3-1/TRBV3-2	-	TRBD2	TRBJ2-5	CASSQDPGGETQYF	TGTGCCAGCAGCCAAGATCCCGGGGGGGAGACCCAGTACTTC
TRBV5-5	-	-	TRBJ2-1	CASSFPVYNEQFF	TGTGCCAGCAGCTTCCCGGTATACAATGAGCAGTTCTTC
TRBV7-2	-	-	TRBJ1-1	CASSSNLGTEAFF	TGTGCCAGCAGCTCTAACCTCGGCACTGAAGCTTTCTTT
TRBV5-5	-	-	TRBJ2-3	CASSPLGRQGTDTQYF	TGTGCCAGCAGCCCCCTGGGGCGCCAGGGGACAGATACGCAGTATTTT
TRBV2	-	-	TRBJ1-2	CASSEAPGNYGYTF	TGTGCCAGCAGTGAAGCGCCCGGGAACTATGGCTACACCTTC
TRBV7-9	-	TRBD2	TRBJ2-1	CASSPPGGSGGGPYNEQFF	TGTGCCAGCAGCCCCCCCGGGGGGAGCGGGGGGGGCCCCTACAATGAGCAGTTCTTC
TRBV3-1/TRBV3-2	once	TRBD2	TRBJ2-3	CASSQGQLAESTDTQYF	TGTGCCAGCAGCCAAGGGCAGCTAGCGGAAAGCACAGATACGCAGTATTTT
TRBV5-1	-	-	TRBJ2-7	CASSLCGGGGEQYF	TGCGCCAGCAGCTTGTGCGGGGGCGGGGGCGAGCAGTACTTC
TRBV10-3	once	TRBD2	TRBJ2-3	CAITPGLAGGGGDTQYF	TGTGCCATCACCCCGGGACTAGCGGGGGGCGGGGGAGATACGCAGTATTTT
TRBV12-5	-	TRBD2	TRBJ2-7	CASGLLAGAYYEQYF	TGTGCTAGTGGTCTCCTAGCGGGGGCCTACTACGAGCAGTACTTC